This T cell receptor beta chain was sequenced during a study of blood T cell repertoires in COVID-19. Across the study: Some COVID-19 samples were acute and others convalescent; all came from the United States, Italy and Spain. Sample material is recorded as cDNA or gDNA derived from T cells, B-cell-depleted T cells, or PBMCs.

Methods used by the authors: Nucleated cell counts were estimated from reference gene primer amplification. Assay: immunoSEQ multiplex PCR; the TCRdb copy retains only in-frame clones and omits some. That table is the source of V, J and clone size, and D and trimming were worked out from the DNA. Here the sample spans about 120,000 clones, roughly 89% being singletons. V lost 4 bases to trimming and J lost 3 bases; unmatched junction nucleotides: 8. The CDR3 has 15 residues. The germline CDR1 and CDR2 sequences are SGHKS and YYEKEE (reference sequence). The sequence was collected from a woman aged 50 to 60 with acute or convalescent COVID-19. The J gene is TRBJ1-2, the V gene TRBV5-5, with 8 bases aligning to TRBD1. The sample consisted of peripheral blood. The CDR3: CASSPTGAGDYGYTF. Written as DNA, the CDR3 is TGTGCCAGCAGCCCGACAGGGGCGGGGGACTATGGCTACACCTTC. Looking up the rest from reference TRBV5-5 and TRBJ1-2 gives the full variable domain: DAGVTQSPTHLIKTRGQQVTLRCSPISGHKSVSWYQQVLGQGPQFIFQYYEKEERGRGNFPDRFSARQFPNYSSELNVNALLLGDSALYLCASSPTGAGDYGYTFGSGTRLTVV.